One sample yielded the 12 T cell receptor beta chains listed below, sequenced in a study of blood T cell repertoires in COVID-19. Sequencing used immunoSEQ multiplex PCR; TCRdb keeps in-frame clones, though not all of them. Of about 150,000 clones listed, 65% to 90% are singletons. The specimen was peripheral blood. Receptor source: a woman between 50 and 59 years old with acute or convalescent COVID-19.

This clone was detected once. The chain employs TRBV24-1 and TRBJ2-1; 7 nucleotides agree with TRBD2. The CDR3 loop spans 15 amino acids. The V and J ends lost 5 bases and 5 bases, in that order; junction bases with no gene match: 8. Germline CDR1 and CDR2: KGHDR and SFDVKD. The CDR3 region has the DNA TGTGCCACCAGTGCTCAACTAGCGACCAACAATGAGCAGTTCTTC. It translates to CATSAQLATNNEQFF.

The chain has TRBV30 and TRBJ2-7; a weak D match, TRBD1 (5 bases). Deletions cut 3 bases from V and 2 bases from J, with 20 bases between. The CDR3 is made up of 16 amino acids. Germline loops: CDR1 GTSNPN, CDR2 SVGIG (reference sequence). CDR3 sequence (DNA): TGTGCCTGGAGCCACTCCGTCAGGGTAGGAACCTACGAGCAGTACTTC. Translated: CAWSHSVRVGTYEQYF.

The rearrangement uses TRBV6-1 and TRBJ1-2, with D maybe TRBD1 (5 bases). The CDR3 is 16 residues long. Trimming cost V 1 base and J 2 bases, with 14 bases left between them. The germline gives CDR1 MNHNS, CDR2 SASEGT. The CDR3 loop reads CASSEVWGRANYGYTF. CDR3 nucleotides: TGTGCCAGCAGTGAAGTCTGGGGCAGGGCGAACTATGGCTACACCTTC.

J is TRBJ2-3 and V is TRBV19; D possibly corresponds to TRBD2 (7 bases). This CDR3 region has 15 residues. Germline V gene lookup returns CDR1 LNHDA and CDR2 SQIVND (reference sequence). Trimming took 4 bases from V and 10 from J, leaving 21 bases between them. CDR3 sequence: CASSKGLEAGHAQYF. CDR3 nucleotides: TGTGCCAGTAGTAAAGGACTAGAAGCGGGACACGCGCAGTATTTT.

CDR3 in amino acids: CASMTGLNTEAFF. CDR3 DNA: TGTGCCAGCATGACAGGCCTGAACACTGAAGCTTTCTTT. This chain links TRBV2 with TRBJ1-1, with D perhaps TRBD1 (6 bases). Germline V lookup: CDR1 SNHLY, CDR2 FYNNEI. This CDR3 is 13 amino acids long. V was clipped by 7 bases and J by 0 bases, with 9 bases between them.

This sequence joins TRBV6-5 and TRBJ1-5; D gene ambiguous. Germline lookup yields CDR1 MNHEY and CDR2 SVGAGI. This CDR3 has 13 residues. The V and J ends lost 6 bases and 1 base respectively, with 7 bases between them. The CDR3 DNA reads as TGTGCCAGCAGGGTAACAAGCAATCAGCCCCAGCATTTT. It translates to CASRVTSNQPQHF.

The chain combines TRBV7-2 with TRBJ2-7; D is possibly TRBD2 (6 bases). CDR1 and CDR2 (germline): SGHTA, FQGNSA. This CDR3 is 15 amino acids long. Trimming took 1 base from V and 1 from J, leaving 11 bases between them. The CDR3 DNA reads as TGTGCCAGCAGCTTAGGGCGGGGAAATTCCTACGAGCAGTACTTC. As protein: CASSLGRGNSYEQYF. Together with reference TRBV7-2 and TRBJ2-7, the CDR3 gives the full variable domain: GAGVSQSPSNKVTEKGKDVELRCDPISGHTALYWYRQSLGQGLEFLIYFQGNSAPDKSGLPSDRFSAERTGGSVSTLTIQRTQQEDSAVYLCASSLGRGNSYEQYFGPGTRLTVT.

This clone occurred once. This chain connects TRBV27 to TRBJ2-3, with D possibly matching TRBD2 (5 bases). The CDR3 contains 14 residues. The germline CDR1 and CDR2 sequences are MNHEY and SMNVEV (reference sequence). Trimming pared 3 bases from V and 8 bases from J, leaving 15 bases between. The CDR3 sequence: CASSFPGAGVTQYF. The CDR3 DNA sequence: TGTGCCAGCAGTTTTCCGGGCGCGGGTGTTACGCAGTATTTT.

The chain recombines TRBV25-1 with TRBJ1-1, with a tentative D call TRBD1 (6 bases). The CDR3 runs to 14 residues. Germline values: CDR1 MGHDK, CDR2 SYGVNS. Trimming shortened V by 3 bases and J by 7 bases, and 15 bases separated the two germline ends. CDR3 coding DNA: TGTGCCAGCAGTGATTTCGGGGGGCGAGGTGAAGCTTTCTTT. Encoded protein: CASSDFGGRGEAFF.

The rearrangement joins TRBV18 to TRBJ1-1, with a tentative D call TRBD1 (6 bases). V dropped 3 bases and J dropped 1 base, with 9 bases sitting between them. This CDR3 region has 14 residues. Germline CDR1 and CDR2: KGHSH and LQKENI. CDR3 loop: CASSPGTPNTEAFF. The CDR3 DNA follows: TGTGCCAGCTCACCCGGGACACCGAACACTGAAGCTTTCTTT.

The chain has TRBV2 and TRBJ1-2; maybe TRBD1 (5 bases). Trimming took 6 bases from V and 3 from J, leaving 8 bases between them. The CDR3 runs to 12 residues. Germline CDR1 reads SNHLY; CDR2 reads FYNNEI. The CDR3, as DNA: TGTGCCAGCAGGGACAACCACTATGGCTACACCTTC. It specifies CASRDNHYGYTF.

V usage is TRBV5-1 and J usage is TRBJ2-1; D perhaps matches TRBD2 (7 bases). The CDR3 has 16 amino acids. Trimming pared 3 bases from V and 7 bases from J, leaving 20 bases between. CDR1 is SGHRS and CDR2 is YFSETQ in the germline V gene. The CDR3 sequence is CASSWISGGLTNEQFF. In DNA, the CDR3 is TGCGCCAGCAGCTGGATATCGGGGGGCCTGACGAATGAGCAGTTCTTC.